This T cell receptor (beta chain) stems from a study of blood T cell repertoires in COVID-19. In the source study's methods: Nucleated cell number was recorded as an estimate derived from reference gene primer amplification. Repertoires were generated with immunoSEQ multiplex PCR, while TCRdb's copy carries only in-frame clones and drops some. V and J calls and clone size are as listed in that table; D and trimming were resolved from the DNA. The sample has around 620,000 clones, approximately 90% seen once. J lost 2 bases, V lost 3 bases, and 5 bases had no gene match. CDR3 size: 15 residues. Per germline, CDR1 LNHDA and CDR2 SQIVND (reference sequence).

The specimen sequenced was peripheral blood. The V gene is TRBV19, the J gene TRBJ1-2; 8 bases match TRBD1. This sequence was found in a woman in her late teens or twenties with acute or convalescent COVID-19. CDR3 in amino acids: CASSMRGTGNYGYTF. The CDR3 DNA reads as TGTGCCAGTAGTATGCGAGGGACAGGCAACTATGGCTACACCTTC.